The 4 T cell receptor beta chains presented below share a single source sample, sequenced in a study of shared clonotypes between healthy human individuals. Using immunoSEQ multiplex PCR, the repertoire was profiled, and TCRdb retains in-frame clones only, with some absent. The sample yields under 600,000 clones, roughly 98% seen once. Positive CCR7 selection of CD45RO-negative cells yielded the naive CD8 cells, and terminally differentiated effector memory CD45RA+ cells were excluded. Sequencing used naive CD8+ T cells sorted from blood. These receptors were taken from a man under 40 in good health.

The CDR3 bases are TGTGCCAGCAGTTCCAGCGGGAGTCACACCGGGGAGCTGTTTTTT. Its translation is CASSSSGSHTGELFF. This rearrangement joins TRBV7-2 to TRBJ2-2; 8 positions match TRBD2. V gave up 6 bases and J gave up 3 bases; unmatched junction bases: 6. In germline, CDR1 is SGHTA, CDR2 FQGNSA. The length of the CDR3 is 15 residues.

The J gene is TRBJ2-7, the V gene TRBV6-5; 9 bases fit TRBD1. Germline loops: CDR1 MNHEY, CDR2 SVGAGI. The CDR3 is 15 amino acids. J lost 2 bases, V lost 4 bases, and 6 bases had no gene match. This CDR3 is CASSLGQGVPYEQYF. In nucleotides, the CDR3 is TGTGCCAGCAGTTTGGGACAGGGAGTACCCTACGAGCAGTACTTC.

The rearrangement links TRBV11-2 to TRBJ2-5, with D tentatively TRBD2 (6 bases). The V gene lost 2 bases and the J gene lost 4 bases, with 8 bases spanning the gap. The CDR3 consists of 13 residues. Germline lookup yields CDR1 SGHAT and CDR2 FQNNGV. CDR3 amino acids: CASSLPGAETQYF. The CDR3 DNA reads TGTGCCAGCAGCTTACCGGGAGCAGAGACCCAGTACTTC.

This chain links TRBV6-1 with TRBJ2-3, with 9 bases aligning to TRBD1. Germline CDR1 MNHNS, CDR2 SASEGT. V was pared by 4 bases and J by 2 bases, with 7 bases of the junction left unmatched. CDR3 length equals 16 residues. The CDR3, as DNA: TGTGCCAGCAGTGCCTCCGGGACAGGGTTCACAGATACGCAGTATTTT. As protein: CASSASGTGFTDTQYF.